The rows below give T cell receptor beta chains drawn from one sample of a study of beta chain features in type 1 diabetes. Assay: immunoSEQ multiplex PCR; the TCRdb copy retains only in-frame clones and omits some. The sample carries just over 450,000 clones, about 29% recorded once. The specimen was naive CD4+ T cells from blood. Receptors originate from a man aged 18 to 30 in good health. Each CDR3 is given with its conserved first and last residue. Fields, in order: J gene, V gene, D gene, clone size, CDR3 protein, CDR3 DNA. A D gene is named only where the DNA matches it firmly. Some rows mark clone size as missing; the rest say once, few, many or name a class of expanded clone.

TRBJ1-1 TRBV11-2 - once CASSHRELNTEAFF TGTGCCAGCAGCCACAGGGAGTTGAACACTGAAGCTTTCTTT
TRBJ1-1 TRBV4-1 - once CASSQGYSGIPEAFF TGCGCCAGCAGCCAAGGGTACTCCGGGATCCCTGAAGCTTTCTTT
TRBJ1-4 TRBV30 - - CAWSPPGGAGLGF TGTGCCTGGAGTCCCCCGGGGGGGGCTGGGTTGGGTTTT
TRBJ2-1 TRBV5-1 TRBD2 few CASRAGGPANEQFF TGCGCCAGCAGGGCGGGAGGGCCGGCCAATGAGCAGTTCTTC
TRBJ1-4 TRBV7-8 TRBD1 - CASSLDRVGEKLFF TGTGCCAGCAGCCTGGACAGGGTCGGTGAAAAACTGTTTTTT
TRBJ2-3 TRBV7-2 - few CASSLTGGTDTQYF TGTGCCAGCAGCTTAACTGGGGGGACAGATACGCAGTATTTT
TRBJ2-3 TRBV9 TRBD2 once CASSVALAEDTQYF TGTGCCAGCAGCGTAGCTCTAGCGGAAGATACGCAGTATTTT
TRBJ2-5 TRBV30 - few CAWSVTVAETQYF TGTGCCTGGAGCGTCACGGTAGCCGAGACCCAGTACTTC
TRBJ1-1 TRBV30 - few CAWSLGQSTEAFF TGTGCCTGGAGCTTGGGCCAGAGCACTGAAGCTTTCTTT
TRBJ2-1 TRBV7-9 TRBD2 - CASSLGLAGGSEQFF TGTGCCAGCAGCTTGGGACTAGCGGGAGGCAGTGAGCAGTTCTTC
TRBJ2-7 TRBV4-1 TRBD2 few CASSQRTSGLQEQYF TGCGCCAGCAGCCAACGGACTAGCGGGCTCCAAGAGCAGTACTTC
TRBJ2-1 TRBV29-1 TRBD2 few CSAREAGAYFTNEQFF TGCAGCGCTCGGGAAGCGGGAGCTTACTTTACGAATGAGCAGTTCTTC
TRBJ2-1 TRBV11-2 TRBD2 few CASMPVSGRHNEQFF TGTGCCAGCATGCCTGTTAGCGGGAGGCATAATGAGCAGTTCTTC
TRBJ2-3 TRBV2 - few CASSGDSNTQYF TGTGCCAGCAGTGGGGACTCAAATACGCAGTATTTT
TRBJ2-6 TRBV5-4 - - CASSLSPGTGANVLTF TGTGCCAGCAGCTTAAGTCCGGGAACTGGGGCCAACGTCCTGACTTTC
TRBJ2-7 TRBV29-1 TRBD2 few CSVEGPSAGGDYEQYF TGCAGCGTTGAAGGGCCGTCGGCGGGAGGAGACTACGAGCAGTACTTC
TRBJ2-5 TRBV9 - - CASSVEGETQYF TGTGCCAGCAGCGTAGAAGGGGAGACCCAGTACTTC
TRBJ2-5 TRBV7-2 - once CASSLEGRQETQYF TGTGCCAGCAGCTTAGAGGGCAGACAAGAGACCCAGTACTTC
TRBJ2-3 TRBV5-4 - - CASSSGSTVTSTDTQYF TGTGCCAGCAGCTCGGGATCGACGGTAACTAGCACAGATACGCAGTATTTT
TRBJ2-7 TRBV7-2 - - CASSLFRTGTPEQYF TGTGCCAGCAGCTTATTTCGTACAGGGACCCCCGAGCAGTACTTC
TRBJ2-1 TRBV30 TRBD1 few CAWTRDRVYNEQFF TGTGCCTGGACCCGGGACAGGGTTTACAATGAGCAGTTCTTC
TRBJ2-7 TRBV6-5 - few CASRPSADAYEQYF TGTGCCAGCAGACCTAGCGCGGATGCCTACGAGCAGTACTTC
TRBJ2-7 TRBV30 - - CAWSQSPEQYF TGTGCCTGGAGCCAGTCCCCCGAGCAGTACTTC
TRBJ1-5 TRBV7-2 - - CASSLAGGRPQHF TGTGCCAGCAGCTTAGCTGGGGGAAGGCCCCAGCATTTT
TRBJ2-7 TRBV2 - few CASRPHPDGTYGEQYF TGTGCCAGCAGACCTCACCCGGACGGGACCTACGGCGAGCAGTACTTC
TRBJ1-2 TRBV30 - - CAWSVGGAGYTF TGTGCCTGGAGTGTAGGCGGGGCCGGCTACACCTTC
TRBJ2-3 TRBV6-1 TRBD2 - CASSTYSGSTDTQYF TGTGCCAGCAGTACCTATAGCGGGAGCACAGATACGCAGTATTTT
TRBJ2-5 TRBV5-1 TRBD2 few CASSFLAGPQETQYF TGCGCCAGCAGCTTCTTAGCGGGTCCCCAAGAGACCCAGTACTTC
TRBJ2-3 TRBV7-2 - - CASSFNSDTQYF TGTGCCAGCAGCTTTAACTCGGATACGCAGTATTTT
TRBJ1-2 TRBV14 TRBD1 - CASSRQGSYGYTF TGTGCCAGCAGCCGACAGGGGTCCTATGGCTACACCTTC
TRBJ1-5 TRBV15 TRBD1 - CATSMDRRNQPQHF TGTGCCACCAGCATGGACAGGAGGAATCAGCCCCAGCATTTT
TRBJ2-7 TRBV5-6 - - CASSLIGLNEQYF TGTGCCAGCAGCTTGATCGGCTTAAACGAGCAGTACTTC
TRBJ2-7 TRBV28 - few CASTRTALWYEQYF TGTGCCAGCACCCGGACTGCCCTATGGTACGAGCAGTACTTC
TRBJ2-2 TRBV5-1 - - CASSLDPSGAGTGELFF TGCGCCAGCAGCTTGGACCCCTCAGGGGCGGGCACCGGGGAGCTGTTTTTT
TRBJ2-1 TRBV30 - - CAWSGAPGSYNEQFF TGTGCCTGGAGCGGGGCACCTGGTTCCTACAATGAGCAGTTCTTC
TRBJ1-2 TRBV30 - - CAWSVGVRYTF TGTGCCTGGAGTGTAGGGGTGCGCTACACCTTC
TRBJ2-1 TRBV7-2 TRBD1 - CASSPRQGYNEQFF TGTGCCAGCAGCCCTAGACAGGGTTACAATGAGCAGTTCTTC
TRBJ2-3 TRBV5-1 - - CASSNSDTQYF TGCGCCAGCAGCAACAGCGATACGCAGTATTTT
TRBJ1-3 TRBV2 - few CASSGQPTSGNTIYF TGTGCCAGCAGTGGGCAGCCGACCTCTGGAAACACCATATATTTT
TRBJ2-7 TRBV28 - few CASSPPGPQGREQYF TGTGCCAGCAGTCCCCCGGGACCCCAAGGTCGGGAGCAGTACTTC
TRBJ2-7 TRBV29-1 - - CSVETRTPSYEQYF TGCAGCGTTGAAACCCGGACACCCTCCTACGAGCAGTACTTC
TRBJ2-7 TRBV30 - - CAWSVPPREQYF TGTGCCTGGAGTGTTCCCCCACGGGAGCAGTACTTC
TRBJ2-5 TRBV7-2 - few CASSQSLGRETQYF TGTGCCAGCAGCCAAAGCCTGGGGCGAGAGACCCAGTACTTC
TRBJ2-2 TRBV5-6 - few CASSARQLTGTGELFF TGTGCCAGCAGCGCTCGACAGTTGACGGGCACCGGGGAGCTGTTTTTT
TRBJ2-7 TRBV5-4 TRBD1 - CASSSFGQGGEQYF TGTGCCAGCAGCTCCTTTGGACAGGGAGGCGAGCAGTACTTC
TRBJ2-5 TRBV7-2 - few CASSLGSGSEETQYF TGTGCCAGCAGCTTAGGGTCAGGCTCCGAGGAGACCCAGTACTTC
TRBJ2-7 TRBV15 - few CATSRESGNWYEQYF TGTGCCACCAGCAGAGAATCAGGGAACTGGTACGAGCAGTACTTC
TRBJ2-2 TRBV20-1 - - CSARRDGELFF TGCAGTGCTAGGAGGGATGGGGAGCTGTTTTTT
TRBJ2-3 TRBV30 - few CAWSGPVGTQYF TGTGCCTGGAGCGGGCCCGTTGGGACGCAGTATTTT